This TCR beta chain came from a study of cytomegalovirus exposure and HLA in healthy donors. Study as a whole: An early release of data contained some 80 million unique TCRs, which came from HLA-typed donors.

This CDR3 region has 15 residues. Trimming took 6 bases from V and 4 from J; bases not matched to a gene: 7. In germline, CDR1 is MNHEY, CDR2 SVGAGI. Overall study results and limits: Some TCR beta chains (more than 150 of them) were listed as cytomegalovirus-associated. Among CMV-associated TCR beta chains, most appeared HLA-restricted in a later analysis.

The study ran its PCR with 60 Vbeta and 13 Jbeta primers. Assay: immunoSEQ multiplex PCR; the TCRdb copy retains only in-frame clones and omits some. The repertoire includes about 170,000 clones, 76% of them detected once, and less than 0.9% sits in the top ten. As to this clone: What it binds is not known.

Sequencing was carried out using PBMCs. This clonotype was sampled from a female donor in good health and CMV-seronegative. The J gene is TRBJ2-3, the V gene TRBV6-5, with 10 bases identical to TRBD2. The CDR3 spells CASRRAGGLADTQYF. DNA for the CDR3: TGTGCCAGCAGACGAGCGGGAGGGCTGGCAGATACGCAGTATTTT.